These 5 T cell receptor beta chains originate from one sample sequenced in a study of CD8+ T cells in alopecia areata. Extracted RNA was reverse transcribed, and the resulting cDNA served as sequencing template. The assay was immunoSEQ multiplex PCR, and TCRdb's table has in-frame clones only and misses some. The sample has about 270,000 clones; 60% are singletons. Treatment: oral pan-JAK inhibitor, 5-10 mg twice daily. The material sequenced was CD4+ T cells sorted from blood, taken between weeks 51 and 52, from a patient treated with tofacitinib. These receptors were taken from a human donor with alopecia areata.

The rearrangement joins TRBV30 to TRBJ2-1; D gene uncertain. The CDR3 runs 14 residues. The germline V gene encodes CDR1 GTSNPN and CDR2 SVGIG (reference sequence). Trimming removed 1 base at V and 0 bases at J, with 7 bases between. CDR3 nucleotides: TGTGCCTGGAGTGCGGCCAACTCCTACAATGAGCAGTTCTTC. Protein product: CAWSAANSYNEQFF.

The chain joins TRBV9 to TRBJ1-2; D is unresolved. V dropped 6 bases and J dropped 4 bases, with 13 bases sitting between them. There are 13 residues in the CDR3. The germline V gene encodes CDR1 SGDLS and CDR2 YYNGEE. DNA of the CDR3: TGTGCCAGCACGGGAACGACCCTCTATGGCTACACCTTC. Protein product: CASTGTTLYGYTF.

This clone occurred a few times. V usage is TRBV9 and J usage is TRBJ1-1; unclear D gene. The CDR3 loop spans 14 amino acids. V was pared by 3 bases and J by 1 base, with 10 bases between. In germline, CDR1 is SGDLS, CDR2 YYNGEE. CDR3 nucleotide sequence: TGTGCCAGCAGCGAACGGTCGTGGAACACTGAAGCTTTCTTT. It encodes CASSERSWNTEAFF.

The rearrangement uses TRBV4-3 and TRBJ2-3, with TRBD2 identical over 9 bases. Germline CDR1 and CDR2: LGHNA and YSLEER. The CDR3 totals 17 residues. V trimming: 1 base; J trimming: 6 bases; junction bases outside the gene matches: 11. The CDR3 region has the DNA TGCGCCAGCAGCCAAGGACCCACTGCGGGGGGGCTGGATACGCAGTATTTT. It translates to CASSQGPTAGGLDTQYF.

The CDR3 reads CASSQEGAGGQETQYF. The CDR3 DNA follows: TGCGCCAGCAGCCAAGAAGGCGCGGGGGGCCAAGAGACCCAGTACTTC. The chain uses TRBV4-1 and TRBJ2-5, with 8 bases matching TRBD2. The J segment lost 1 base and the V segment lost 0 bases, leaving 4 bases of the junction unmatched. CDR1 and CDR2 (germline): MGHRA, YSYEKL. The CDR3 loop spans 16 amino acids.